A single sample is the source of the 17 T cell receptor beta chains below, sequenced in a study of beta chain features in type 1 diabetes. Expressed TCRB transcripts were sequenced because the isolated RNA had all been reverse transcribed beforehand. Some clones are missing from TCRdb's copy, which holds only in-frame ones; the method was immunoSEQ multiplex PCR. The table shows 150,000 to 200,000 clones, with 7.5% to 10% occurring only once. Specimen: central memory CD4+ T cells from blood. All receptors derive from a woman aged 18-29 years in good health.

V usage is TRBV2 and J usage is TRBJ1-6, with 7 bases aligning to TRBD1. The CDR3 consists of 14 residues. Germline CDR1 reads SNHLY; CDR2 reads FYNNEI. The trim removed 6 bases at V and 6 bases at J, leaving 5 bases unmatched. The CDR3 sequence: CASRGDRANSPLHF. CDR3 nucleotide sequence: TGTGCCAGCAGAGGTGACAGGGCTAATTCACCCCTCCACTTT.

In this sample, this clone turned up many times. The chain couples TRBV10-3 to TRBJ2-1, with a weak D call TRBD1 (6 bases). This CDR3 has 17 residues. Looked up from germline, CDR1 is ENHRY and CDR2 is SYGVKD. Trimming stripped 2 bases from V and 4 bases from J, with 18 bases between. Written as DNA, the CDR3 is TGTGCCATCAGTGAGGCCGAACAGGGTAGTCGGTACAATGAGCAGTTCTTC. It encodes CAISEAEQGSRYNEQFF.

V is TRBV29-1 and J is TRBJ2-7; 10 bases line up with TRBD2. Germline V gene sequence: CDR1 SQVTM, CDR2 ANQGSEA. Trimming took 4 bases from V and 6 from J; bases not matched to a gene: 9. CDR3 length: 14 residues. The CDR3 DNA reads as TGCAGCGTTGGACGGGGACTAGCGTCGGGCGAGCAGTACTTC. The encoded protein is CSVGRGLASGEQYF.

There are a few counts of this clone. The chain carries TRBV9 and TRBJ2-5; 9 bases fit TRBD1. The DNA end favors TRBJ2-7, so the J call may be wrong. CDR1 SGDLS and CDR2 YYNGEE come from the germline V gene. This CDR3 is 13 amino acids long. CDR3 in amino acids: CASSQGQGYEQYF. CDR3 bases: TGTGCCAGCAGCCAGGGACAGGGCTACGAGCAGTACTTC.

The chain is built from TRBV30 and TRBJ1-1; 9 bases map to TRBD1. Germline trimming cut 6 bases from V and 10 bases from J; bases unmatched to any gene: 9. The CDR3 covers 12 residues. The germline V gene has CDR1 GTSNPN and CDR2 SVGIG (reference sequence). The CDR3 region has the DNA TGTGCCTGTTTGACAGGGGGGGAGAGAGCTTTCTTT. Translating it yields CACLTGGERAFF.

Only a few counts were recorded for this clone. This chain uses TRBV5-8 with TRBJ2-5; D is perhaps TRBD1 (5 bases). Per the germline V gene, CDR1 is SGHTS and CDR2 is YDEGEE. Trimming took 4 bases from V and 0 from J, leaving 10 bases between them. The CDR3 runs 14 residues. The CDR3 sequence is CASSTDRNQETQYF. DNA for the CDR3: TGTGCCAGCAGCACCGACAGAAACCAAGAGACCCAGTACTTC.

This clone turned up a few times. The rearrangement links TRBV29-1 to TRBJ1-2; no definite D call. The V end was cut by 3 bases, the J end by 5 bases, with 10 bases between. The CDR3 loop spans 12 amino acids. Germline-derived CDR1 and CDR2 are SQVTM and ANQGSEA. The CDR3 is CSVEATTYGYTF. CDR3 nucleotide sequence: TGCAGCGTTGAGGCGACAACTTATGGCTACACCTTC.

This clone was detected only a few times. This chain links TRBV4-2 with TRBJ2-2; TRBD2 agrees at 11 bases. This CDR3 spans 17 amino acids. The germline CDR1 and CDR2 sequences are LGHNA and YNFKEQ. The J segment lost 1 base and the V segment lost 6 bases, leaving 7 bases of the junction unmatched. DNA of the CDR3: TGTGCCAGCAGTCGGACTAGCGGGCCTTTGAACACCGGGGAGCTGTTTTTT. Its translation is CASSRTSGPLNTGELFF.

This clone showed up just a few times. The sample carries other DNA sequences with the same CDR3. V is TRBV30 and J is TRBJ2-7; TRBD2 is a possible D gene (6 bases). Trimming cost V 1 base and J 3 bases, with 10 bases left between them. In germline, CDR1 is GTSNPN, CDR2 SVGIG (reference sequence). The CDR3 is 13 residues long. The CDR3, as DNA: TGTGCCTGGAGTGGGGGCGGGGACTACGAGCAGTACTTC. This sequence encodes CAWSGGGDYEQYF.

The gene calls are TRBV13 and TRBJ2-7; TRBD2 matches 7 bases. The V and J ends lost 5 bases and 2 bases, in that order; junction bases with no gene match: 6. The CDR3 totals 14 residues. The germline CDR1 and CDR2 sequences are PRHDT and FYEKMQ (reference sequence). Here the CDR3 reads CASSRGTNTYEQYF. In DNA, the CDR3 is TGTGCCAGCAGCCGGGGGACTAACACCTACGAGCAGTACTTC.

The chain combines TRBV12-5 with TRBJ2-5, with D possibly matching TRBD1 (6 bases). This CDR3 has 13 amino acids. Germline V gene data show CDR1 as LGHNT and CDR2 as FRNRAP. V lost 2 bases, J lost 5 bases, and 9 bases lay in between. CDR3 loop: CASGLPQGETQYF. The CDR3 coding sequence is TGTGCTAGTGGTTTGCCCCAGGGGGAGACCCAGTACTTC.

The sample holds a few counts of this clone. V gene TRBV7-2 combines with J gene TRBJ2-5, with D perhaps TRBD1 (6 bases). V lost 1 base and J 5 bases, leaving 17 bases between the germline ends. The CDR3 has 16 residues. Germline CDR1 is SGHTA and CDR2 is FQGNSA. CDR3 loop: CASSLGTDPRRETQYF. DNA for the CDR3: TGTGCCAGCAGCTTAGGGACAGATCCCCGCCGGGAGACCCAGTACTTC.

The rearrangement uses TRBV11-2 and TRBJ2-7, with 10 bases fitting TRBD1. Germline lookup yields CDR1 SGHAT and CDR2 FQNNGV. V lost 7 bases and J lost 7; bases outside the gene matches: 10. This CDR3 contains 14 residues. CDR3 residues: CASTDRGLVYEQYF. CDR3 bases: TGTGCCAGCACGGACAGGGGGTTGGTATATGAGCAGTACTTC.

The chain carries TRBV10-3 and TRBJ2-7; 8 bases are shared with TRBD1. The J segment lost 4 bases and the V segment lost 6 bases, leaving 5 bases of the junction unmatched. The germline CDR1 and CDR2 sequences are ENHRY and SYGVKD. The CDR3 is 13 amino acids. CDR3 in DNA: TGTGCCATCAGCGGACAGGGAGGATACGAGCAGTACTTC. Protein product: CAISGQGGYEQYF.

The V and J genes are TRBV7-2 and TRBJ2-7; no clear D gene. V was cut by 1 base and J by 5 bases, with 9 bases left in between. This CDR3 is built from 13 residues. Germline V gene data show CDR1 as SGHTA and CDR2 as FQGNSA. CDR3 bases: TGTGCCAGCAGCTTAGGACAAAAGGACGAGCAGTACTTC. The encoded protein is CASSLGQKDEQYF.

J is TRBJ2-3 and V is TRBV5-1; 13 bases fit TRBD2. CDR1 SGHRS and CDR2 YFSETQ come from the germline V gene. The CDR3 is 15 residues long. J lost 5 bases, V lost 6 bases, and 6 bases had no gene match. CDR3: CASTPRLAGGDTQYF. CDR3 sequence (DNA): TGCGCCAGCACCCCAAGACTAGCGGGGGGAGATACGCAGTATTTT.

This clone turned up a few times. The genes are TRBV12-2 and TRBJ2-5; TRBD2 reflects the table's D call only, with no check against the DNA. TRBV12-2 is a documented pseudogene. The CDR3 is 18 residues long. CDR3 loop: CASRLVGTSGGIQETQYF. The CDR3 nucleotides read TGTGCAAGTCGCTTAGTCGGGACTAGCGGGGGGATACAAGAGACCCAGTACTTC.